Sequencing of this TCR beta chain was carried out in a study of blood T cell repertoires in COVID-19. The trim removed 4 bases at V and 5 bases at J, leaving 6 bases unmatched. CDR3 length: 14 amino acids. Germline assignment: CDR1 MNHEY and CDR2 SVGAGI. Sequencing was performed with immunoSEQ multiplex PCR; in TCRdb, only in-frame clones are kept and a portion is missing. The sample has tens of thousands of clones, roughly 80% seen once. Input material: peripheral blood. The clonotype was recovered from a man in his sixties or seventies with acute or convalescent COVID-19. The chain has TRBV6-5 and TRBJ2-5; TRBD1 agrees at 8 bases. As DNA, the CDR3 is TGTGCCAGCAGTTCCGGACAGGGTACGGAGACCCAGTACTTC. Its protein product is CASSSGQGTETQYF.